A selection of T cell receptor beta chains follows, all from one sample in a study of shared clonotypes between healthy human individuals. Here immunoSEQ multiplex PCR was the method, and the copy in TCRdb shows in-frame clones only, minus some. The data contain millions of clones, 93% of them seen just once; the ten biggest clones take up about 1.5%. Sequenced: naive CD8+ T cells from PBMCs. Receptors were obtained from a man younger than 30 in good health. Some clones in this sample may be carry-over from other donors' samples. Both conserved end residues are part of each CDR3. Where a row states a size, it is once, few, many or the class of an expanded clone; other rows omit it.

clone_size: .
v_call: TRBV7-7
j_call: TRBJ2-2
cdr3_aa: CASSQVKGELFF

clone_size: few
v_call: TRBV6-6
j_call: TRBJ1-1
cdr3_aa: CASSYGGGVEAFF

clone_size: .
v_call: TRBV9
j_call: TRBJ1-4
cdr3_aa: CASSTTGGNEKLFF

clone_size: .
v_call: TRBV7-9
j_call: TRBJ1-5
cdr3_aa: CASSPGNSNQPQHF

clone_size: .
v_call: TRBV7-9
j_call: TRBJ1-4
cdr3_aa: CASSSLDGALNEKLFF

clone_size: .
v_call: TRBV2
j_call: TRBJ1-1
cdr3_aa: CASSAAPGGTEAFF

clone_size: .
v_call: TRBV27
j_call: TRBJ2-7
cdr3_aa: CASSPFSGSSYEQYF

clone_size: .
v_call: TRBV6-1
j_call: TRBJ1-1
cdr3_aa: CASSEGSGGGAFF

clone_size: .
v_call: TRBV27
j_call: TRBJ2-7
cdr3_aa: CASSFSRSYEQYF

clone_size: once
v_call: TRBV15
j_call: TRBJ2-7
cdr3_aa: CATSSGLGLADYEQYF

clone_size: once
v_call: TRBV19
j_call: TRBJ2-6
cdr3_aa: CASSPLVGRGSGANVLTF

clone_size: .
v_call: TRBV6-5
j_call: TRBJ2-7
cdr3_aa: CASSYYPPGEYYEQYF

clone_size: once
v_call: TRBV13
j_call: TRBJ2-7
cdr3_aa: CASSPGTATYEQYF

clone_size: .
v_call: TRBV19
j_call: TRBJ2-7
cdr3_aa: CASSIQHSSYEQYF

clone_size: .
v_call: TRBV9
j_call: TRBJ1-1
cdr3_aa: CASRYLDGTEAFF

clone_size: .
v_call: TRBV21-1
j_call: TRBJ2-7
cdr3_aa: CASSKNAYGEWSGASGSSYEQYF

clone_size: .
v_call: TRBV4-2
j_call: TRBJ2-2
cdr3_aa: CVSSQYRDFTGELFF

clone_size: .
v_call: TRBV9
j_call: TRBJ2-6
cdr3_aa: CASSVPLGGSGANVLTF

clone_size: .
v_call: TRBV9
j_call: TRBJ2-7
cdr3_aa: CASSLTGGHYEQYF

clone_size: .
v_call: TRBV11-3
j_call: TRBJ2-1
cdr3_aa: CASSLDSYEQFF

clone_size: .
v_call: TRBV28
j_call: TRBJ1-5
cdr3_aa: CASSRSPRGGNQPQHF

clone_size: .
v_call: TRBV11-2
j_call: TRBJ1-2
cdr3_aa: CASSFGLSGYTF

clone_size: .
v_call: TRBV10-3
j_call: TRBJ2-1
cdr3_aa: CAIRGTANEQFF

clone_size: .
v_call: TRBV28
j_call: TRBJ1-4
cdr3_aa: CASSLPTGTLTNEKLFF

clone_size: .
v_call: TRBV2
j_call: TRBJ2-3
cdr3_aa: CASTGRSDTQYF

clone_size: .
v_call: TRBV13
j_call: TRBJ2-7
cdr3_aa: CASSLGRGSYEQYF

clone_size: .
v_call: TRBV5-4
j_call: TRBJ2-7
cdr3_aa: CASSSTSEESYEQYF

clone_size: .
v_call: TRBV27
j_call: TRBJ1-1
cdr3_aa: CASSQGNTEAFF

clone_size: .
v_call: TRBV5-6
j_call: TRBJ1-4
cdr3_aa: CASSFRTAQNEKLFF

clone_size: .
v_call: TRBV7-6
j_call: TRBJ2-3
cdr3_aa: CASSLVVSGSLLGGTDTQYF

clone_size: .
v_call: TRBV5-1
j_call: TRBJ2-5
cdr3_aa: CASSLDTTSGRAQETQYF

clone_size: .
v_call: TRBV7-9
j_call: TRBJ2-7
cdr3_aa: CASSLAGGSYEQYF

clone_size: .
v_call: TRBV9
j_call: TRBJ2-7
cdr3_aa: CASSVGVGVSYEQYF

clone_size: .
v_call: TRBV7-9
j_call: TRBJ1-2
cdr3_aa: CASSRLGGIHGYTF

clone_size: .
v_call: TRBV5-6
j_call: TRBJ2-5
cdr3_aa: CASSLGTSGRLQETQYF

clone_size: .
v_call: TRBV9
j_call: TRBJ1-1
cdr3_aa: CASSVGGTGEAFF

clone_size: .
v_call: TRBV27
j_call: TRBJ2-3
cdr3_aa: CASSSPGQGITDTQYF

clone_size: .
v_call: TRBV28
j_call: TRBJ2-7
cdr3_aa: CASSPGRFYEQYF

clone_size: once
v_call: TRBV6-5
j_call: TRBJ2-5
cdr3_aa: CASSTPTAKGSQYF

clone_size: .
v_call: TRBV27
j_call: .
cdr3_aa: CASSKAHEQYF

clone_size: .
v_call: TRBV25-1
j_call: TRBJ2-1
cdr3_aa: CASSVSGSFYNEQFF

clone_size: once
v_call: TRBV5-1
j_call: TRBJ2-7
cdr3_aa: CASSFGLAGAQFHEQYF

clone_size: .
v_call: TRBV11-2
j_call: TRBJ1-4
cdr3_aa: CASSPGGGFEKLFF

clone_size: .
v_call: TRBV28
j_call: TRBJ1-3
cdr3_aa: CASSLSLGGDTIYF

clone_size: .
v_call: TRBV29-1
j_call: TRBJ2-2
cdr3_aa: CSARALAGVAGELFF

clone_size: .
v_call: TRBV7-9
j_call: TRBJ1-1
cdr3_aa: CASSHGQGANTEAFF

clone_size: .
v_call: TRBV19
j_call: TRBJ2-1
cdr3_aa: CASSIGLIRQNNEQFF

clone_size: .
v_call: TRBV7-3
j_call: TRBJ2-2
cdr3_aa: CASSSRRRDGELFF

clone_size: .
v_call: TRBV6-5
j_call: TRBJ2-1
cdr3_aa: CASSYFGGNEQFF

clone_size: once
v_call: TRBV11-1
j_call: TRBJ1-1
cdr3_aa: CASSPRRGNTEAFF

clone_size: .
v_call: TRBV23-1
j_call: TRBJ2-4
cdr3_aa: CASKKRAVLAKNIQYF

clone_size: .
v_call: TRBV7-9
j_call: TRBJ1-5
cdr3_aa: CASSLFRGSNNQPQHF

clone_size: .
v_call: TRBV11-2
j_call: TRBJ2-7
cdr3_aa: CASSLLGTSLDEQYF